Shown below are 12 T cell receptor beta chains from a single sample sequenced in a study of breast tumors, draining lymph nodes, adjacent tissues. MiXCR, run by TCRdb on the multiplex PCR reads, gives a single entry per CDR3 protein. The sample consists of 84,000 or so distinct CDR3 sequences, approximately 30% of them appearing once. Axillary draining lymph nodes of breast cancer patients supplied the node samples. The sequenced material came from axillary lymph node tissue. These receptors were obtained from a female donor with breast cancer. Some clones in this sample may be carry-over from other donors' samples.

This clonotype was picked up many times. The chain carries TRBV4-3 and TRBJ2-2; the match to TRBD2 covers 10 bases. The CDR3 extends over 14 amino acids. The J segment lost 8 bases and the V segment lost 2 bases, leaving 2 bases of the junction unmatched. CDR1 is LGHNA and CDR2 is YSLEER in the germline V gene. The CDR3: CASSQPSGSGELFF. CDR3 nucleotides: TGCGCCAGCAGCCAACCTAGCGGGAGTGGGGAGCTGTTTTTT.

This clonotype was recorded many times. V gene TRBV30 combines with J gene TRBJ1-6; 7 nucleotides align to TRBD1. Germline CDR1 GTSNPN, CDR2 SVGIG (reference sequence). The CDR3 sequence is 14 residues long. The junction had 2 bases not matched to a gene; V was cut back by 6 bases and J by 0 bases. CDR3 sequence (DNA): TGTGCCTGTACAGGGGCCTCCTATAATTCACCCCTCCACTTT. It is translated as CACTGASYNSPLHF. Combining the CDR3 with reference TRBV30 and TRBJ1-6 gives the whole variable domain SQTIHQWPATLVQPVGSPLSLECTVEGTSNPNLYWYRQAAGRGLQLLFYSVGIGQISSEVPQNLSASRPQDRQFILSSKKLLLSDSGFYLCACTGASYNSPLHFGNGTRLTVT.

This clonotype was seen repeatedly, ten times or more. The gene calls are TRBV27 and TRBJ2-7, with a weak D call TRBD2 (5 bases). The CDR3 extends over 13 amino acids. V shed 3 bases and J shed 3 bases, with 9 bases lying between them. The germline CDR1 and CDR2 sequences are MNHEY and SMNVEV (reference sequence). This CDR3 is CASSLLAHYEQYF. The CDR3 DNA reads as TGTGCCAGCAGTTTGTTAGCGCACTACGAGCAGTACTTC.

In its sample, this clonotype was seen many times. The V gene is TRBV18, the J gene TRBJ2-3, with 8 bases identical to TRBD2. The trim removed 2 bases at V and 6 bases at J, leaving 7 bases unmatched. The germline V gene encodes CDR1 KGHSH and CDR2 LQKENI. CDR3 length: 15 residues. CDR3 residues: CASSPYSGDVDTQYF. CDR3 in DNA: TGTGCCAGCTCACCATATAGCGGGGATGTGGATACGCAGTATTTT. The entire variable domain, with the rest obtained from reference TRBV18 and TRBJ2-3, is as follows: NAGVMQNPRHLVRRRGQEARLRCSPMKGHSHVYWYRQLPEEGLKFMVYLQKENIIDESGMPKERFSAEFPKEGPSILRIQQVVRGDSAAYFCASSPYSGDVDTQYFGPGTRLTVL.

This clonotype was seen repeatedly, ten times or more. A much larger clone differs by one base, so this may be a read error. The gene calls are TRBV6-5 and TRBJ1-6; TRBD1 agrees at 9 bases. The germline gives CDR1 MNHEY, CDR2 SVGAGI. The CDR3 is made up of 14 amino acids. Unmatched junction bases numbered 3, after V lost 5 bases and J lost 7 bases. As DNA, the CDR3 is TGTGCCAGCAGTCCCGGGACAGGGAATTCACCCCTCCACTTT. It translates to CASSPGTGNSPLHF.

Ten or more counts support this clonotype. CDR3 in DNA: TGTGCCAGCAGCGTAGCGGCTAATTGGCGTTACGAGCAGTACTTC. Residues: CASSVAANWRYEQYF. The rearrangement links TRBV9 to TRBJ2-7; D unresolved. Per the germline V gene, CDR1 is SGDLS and CDR2 is YYNGEE. V was shortened by 0 bases and J by 4 bases, with 14 bases between the two germline ends. The CDR3 covers 15 residues.

This clonotype was counted ten times or more. The chain has TRBV15 and TRBJ2-1; 8 bases line up with TRBD2. This CDR3 region has 13 residues. The germline CDR1 and CDR2 sequences are LNHNV and YYDKDF (reference sequence). With V trimmed by 6 bases and J by 9 bases, 7 bases remained unmatched. CDR3 DNA sequence: TGTGCCACCAGGGGACTAGTTTCACGTGAGCAGTTCTTC. Translating it yields CATRGLVSREQFF.

The gene calls are TRBV7-2 and TRBJ2-3, with 7 nucleotides matching TRBD1. The trim removed 5 bases at V and 6 bases at J, leaving 5 bases unmatched. This CDR3 is 13 amino acids long. The V gene's germline CDR1 is SGHTA and CDR2 FQGNSA. CDR3 residues: CASSVQGWDTQYF. The CDR3 nucleotides read TGTGCCAGCAGCGTACAGGGGTGGGATACGCAGTATTTT.

Many counts were recorded for this clonotype. The V gene is TRBV28, the J gene TRBJ1-2; no clear D gene. CDR3 length equals 11 residues. Trimming cost V 7 bases and J 5 bases, with 8 bases left between them. Germline V lookup: CDR1 MDHEN, CDR2 SYDVKM. Here the CDR3 reads CASKQGYGYTF. The CDR3 nucleotides read TGTGCCAGCAAGCAAGGATATGGCTACACCTTC.

At least ten counts were recorded for this clonotype. The chain couples TRBV28 to TRBJ2-7, with TRBD2 matching 11 bases. V lost 7 bases to trimming and J lost 12 bases; unmatched junction nucleotides: 8. Germline loops: CDR1 MDHEN, CDR2 SYDVKM. The CDR3 runs 12 residues. CDR3 loop: CASTALAGAPYF. The CDR3 coding sequence is TGTGCCAGCACAGCACTAGCGGGAGCGCCGTACTTC.

This clonotype was found many times. This chain links TRBV12-3 or TRBV12-4 with TRBJ2-7; D gene unclear. The V and J ends lost 4 bases and 6 bases respectively, with 16 bases between them. There are 14 residues in the CDR3. The chain's CDR3 is CASSSEATVPEQYF. The CDR3 region has the DNA TGTGCCAGCAGTTCGGAAGCGACCGTACCCGAGCAGTACTTC.

With regard to this clonotype: One junction end disagrees with the germline gene, perhaps due to a read error. The gene calls are TRBV19 and TRBJ2-7, with 8 positions matching TRBD2. The CDR3 is 15 amino acids. Germline V CDR1 and CDR2: LNHDA, SQIVND (reference sequence). For the CDR3, the DNA is TGTTCCAGTAGTATGGCCAGCGGGAGCTCCTACGAGCAGTACTTC. Its protein product is CSSSMASGSSYEQYF.